Sequencing of this T cell receptor (beta chain) was carried out in a study of control samples from healthy donors and cancer patients. CDR3 length: 15 amino acids. Trimming cost V 5 bases and J 0 bases; bases outside gene matches: 6. In germline, CDR1 is MNHNY, CDR2 SVGAGI (reference sequence). Using immunoSEQ multiplex PCR, the repertoire was profiled, and TCRdb retains in-frame clones only, with some absent. The table includes roughly 130,000 clones, less than 95% detected once. The TCR was taken from a young man in good health. The sample taken for sequencing was blood. The chain couples TRBV6-6 to TRBJ2-7, with 8 positions matching TRBD1. CDR3 amino acids: CASSQQGESSYEQYF. The CDR3 bases are TGTGCCAGCAGTCAACAGGGGGAAAGCTCCTACGAGCAGTACTTC.